Listed here are 9 T cell receptor beta chains from one sample, sequenced in a study of blood T cell repertoires in COVID-19. Assay used: immunoSEQ multiplex PCR; TCRdb lists only in-frame clones, some missing. The sample carries around 250,000 clones, roughly 84% recorded once. Sequences were obtained from PBMCs or T cells enriched from blood (not recorded which). The receptors were sampled from a man aged 45-65 years who had recovered from COVID-19.

The rearrangement links TRBV5-1 to TRBJ2-1; D might be TRBD1 (6 bases). Germline loops: CDR1 SGHRS, CDR2 YFSETQ. Trimming took off 4 bases at V and 3 bases at J, with 14 bases between the two ends. CDR3 length equals 15 residues. The CDR3 DNA sequence: TGCGCCAGCAGCGCCGACAGGCCAAACTACAATGAGCAGTTCTTC. Its translation is CASSADRPNYNEQFF.

The chain uses TRBV14 and TRBJ1-1, with D unclear. Deletions cut 3 bases from V and 2 bases from J, with 7 bases between. This CDR3 has 13 residues. Germline-derived CDR1 and CDR2 are SGHDN and FVKESK. The CDR3 DNA sequence: TGTGCCAGCAGCCAGGCCGCTAACACTGAAGCTTTCTTT. Protein sequence: CASSQAANTEAFF.

The chain is built from TRBV19 and TRBJ2-1, with TRBD1 matching 7 bases. There are 15 residues in the CDR3. The V segment lost 5 bases and the J segment 5 bases; nucleotides outside the gene matches: 9. Germline V gene sequence: CDR1 LNHDA, CDR2 SQIVND (reference sequence). The CDR3 bases are TGTGCCAGTAGTGCCTTAGGGGGCGCCCACAATGAGCAGTTCTTC. Translating gives CASSALGGAHNEQFF.

This clone was seen once. The chain is built from TRBV5-4 and TRBJ1-1; 9 bases agree with TRBD1. The V gene end was trimmed by 4 bases and the J gene end by 7 bases; junction bases not matched to a gene: 8. Looked up from germline, CDR1 is SGHNT and CDR2 is YYREEE (reference sequence). The CDR3 is 14 residues long. The CDR3 nucleotides are TGTGCCAGCAGCCTGGGGGGGACAGGGTATGAAGCTTTCTTT. Its translation is CASSLGGTGYEAFF.

V is TRBV7-9 and J is TRBJ2-7; 11 positions match TRBD2. The length of the CDR3 is 17 residues. Germline CDR1 and CDR2: SEHNR and FQNEAQ (reference sequence). Trimming took 5 bases from V and 1 from J; bases not matched to a gene: 10. The CDR3 DNA sequence: TGTGCCAGCAGCCCCAAAATCGGACTAGCGGGTTCCTACGAGCAGTACTTC. This encodes CASSPKIGLAGSYEQYF.

In its sample, this clone was seen a few times. The chain employs TRBV20-1 and TRBJ1-4; D ambiguous. CDR1 is DFQATT, CDR2 SNEGSKA, per germline (reference sequence). The CDR3 loop spans 10 amino acids. The V end was cut by 5 bases, the J end by 8 bases, with 6 bases between. The CDR3 DNA sequence: TGCAGTGCTGGCCCAGAAAAACTGTTTTTT. This codes for CSAGPEKLFF.

This clone was observed a single time. This CDR3 is CASSQKKVKTGGRSPLHF. The CDR3 nucleotides read TGTGCCAGCAGCCAAAAGAAGGTAAAAACAGGGGGACGTTCACCCCTCCACTTT. The genes are TRBV3-1 (or the pseudogene TRBV3-2) and TRBJ1-6; 8 bases line up with TRBD1. Germline CDR1 LGHDT, CDR2 YNNKEL (reference sequence). V shed 2 bases, J shed 9 bases, and the junction held 15 bases outside the gene matches. This CDR3 region has 18 residues.

The chain couples TRBV5-1 to TRBJ2-1; no definite D call. Germline loops: CDR1 SGHRS, CDR2 YFSETQ. The CDR3 is 15 amino acids. With 3 bases removed from V and 0 bases from J, the gap between germline ends came to 10 bases. The CDR3 sequence is CASSSPPSSYNEQFF. CDR3 DNA sequence: TGCGCCAGCAGCTCGCCTCCCAGCTCCTACAATGAGCAGTTCTTC.

The chain links TRBV29-1 to TRBJ1-2; 10 nucleotides align to TRBD1. The germline CDR1 and CDR2 sequences are SQVTM and ANQGSEA. V lost 8 bases and J lost 7; bases outside the gene matches: 4. The CDR3 totals 11 residues. The CDR3 DNA reads as TGCAGCTCCGGGACAGGGGCTGGCTACACCTTC. Amino acids: CSSGTGAGYTF.